The clone carrying this TCR beta chain was detected ten times or more. Its target is not known. The CDR3 has 16 amino acids. CDR1 and CDR2 from the germline V gene are LGHNT and FRNRAP. V lost 6 bases and J 0 bases, leaving 14 bases between the germline ends. The data stem from a study of T cells in Graves' hyperthyroidism and ophthalmopathy. RNA transcripts served as the template for amplifying TCR beta CDR3 regions. The HTBI primer set was used in a first-round RT-PCR of the TCR CDR3. Using its own MiXCR run on the multiplex PCR reads, TCRdb lists one record per CDR3 protein. The sample shows hundreds of thousands of distinct CDR3 sequences, 14% of them seen only once. Patients with uncontrolled infections, other autoimmune diseases, pregnancy or lactation were excluded. The authors took PBMCs from 10 ml fresh peripheral blood. Overall study results and limits: Most clonotypes expanded in the thyroid (above 0.001) were also present in blood. It was a median about seven months before onset that the model predicted ophthalmopathy.

The clonotype originates from a woman aged 18-29 years with Graves' hyperthyroidism. The genes are TRBV12-5 and TRBJ1-4; D gene ambiguous. Sequencing was performed on blood. The CDR3 DNA sequence: TGTGCTAGTGGCTTTATTCACAGAGCAACTAATGAAAAACTGTTTTTT. Protein: CASGFIHRATNEKLFF.